This TCR beta chain was sequenced during a study of T cells in women clearing cervical HPV infection (dated by TCRdb to 2016 to 2019). Some background on the complete study: The cases were 25 or so women with histologically confirmed HPV16-related CIN3 or worse, and 2 of these cases were invasive cancers. Blood from cases was collected at the visit at which the lesion was first identified, whereas blood from controls was collected once infection was no longer detected. Cases were matched to controls by age within five years and by the year the sample was collected. HLA typing was available for only a few women, so HLA type could not be excluded as a confounder. Median age was about 35 years in cases versus roughly 40 in controls, and baseline characteristics did not differ significantly. The exploratory proof-of-principle case-control study was nested within the Guanacaste HPV Natural History Study in Costa Rica and compared TCR repertoires across cervical HPV16 outcomes. The parent cohort enrolled about 10,000 women aged 18 or older in Guanacaste, Costa Rica, in about 1993 to 1995 and followed the women for less than eight years. Five blinded duplicates per group were added as quality controls, so that 60 or so samples were obtained: some 50 participants and around 10 replicates. For cases, the median interval between lesion detection and blood sampling was around 140 days, with an interquartile range of roughly 80 to 230 days. The controls were 25 to 30 women whose single incident HPV16 infection cleared within 12 months with no development of precancer or cancer.

Measured from the cysteine to the phenylalanine, the CDR3 is 14 residues long. Part of the CDR3 DNA is given, 33 bases translated from base 1. Trimming takes 1 base from V and 5 bases from J, and the germline ends sit 13 bases apart. The germline V gene encodes CDR1 SGDLS and CDR2 YYNGEE. Every participant had a single incident cervical HPV16 infection, and prevalent HPV16 infections were excluded. Cervical HPV DNA was detected with MY09/MY11 PCR, and genotyping was done with dot-blot hybridization. About 14 mL of heparinized blood were centrifuged, and the buffy coat was split into aliquots, frozen at -30 degrees C, and then kept at -80 degrees C. QIAGEN kits were used to extract genomic DNA from the buffy coat specimens. Study-wide conclusions, independent of this receptor: Across sequencing depths, CIN3+ cases showed significantly higher TCR repertoire richness than controls, but evenness did not differ between the groups. Cases were distinguished from controls with an estimated AUC of approximately 0.83 by random forest classifiers combining richness and V gene abundances. Because the number of T cells in each sample was unknown, differences in richness could reflect differing T-cell content rather than repertoire biology. The cross-sectional design could not show whether the associations came before the infection or were a result of it, and neither effector/memory subsets nor HPV-specific T cells were isolated. Lower TRBV6-7 relative abundance was observed in cases than in controls (around 0.1% versus 0.15%; Bonferroni P = 0.0008).

In regard to this clone: It has no known antigen specificity. The CDR3 is cut off 3 residues early in the read; its end comes from the germline J gene.

The immunoSEQ assay used multiplex PCR to amplify TCR beta CDR3 regions from an average of roughly 1.2 ug of genomic DNA per sample. The assay corrected primer bias using a complete synthetic TCR repertoire to establish an amplification baseline. The amplicons were sequenced using the Illumina platform. The original methods were these. Sequences were error-corrected by clustering with frequency ratios and a modified nearest-neighbor algorithm and were then analyzed in the immunoSEQ Analyzer with IMGT gene definitions. At each rarefaction depth, TCR richness and evenness were averaged over 20 rarefaction repeats, and samples with fewer sequences than the depth were excluded. Wilcoxon rank sum tests with FDR correction were used to compare V, D and J gene relative abundances between the groups. An intraclass correlation of roughly 95% for TCR richness and an average of around 82% across 66 gene segments were obtained from the blinded duplicates. In TCRdb, the immuneACCESS table is reduced to in-frame sequences with V and J assigned. These tables do not hold every clone; where another copy was compared, an unresolved V gene accounts for under half, and the others remain unexplained. The V and J calls and clone size were taken over from that table, and D and trimming were inferred from the DNA. The sample's table lists a count of around 23,000 clones. Approximately 25% of the sample belongs to the ten largest clones.

Recombination linked TRBV9 to TRBJ2-7; 5 matching bases give a weak D call of TRBD1. Source material: blood buffy coat. This sequence was found in a woman aged 18-70 years with a cervical HPV16 infection that either progressed to CIN3+ or cleared (not recorded which). CDR3 bases read: TGTGCCAGCAGCGTATCATGGGGCGTGGACGAG. Translated, it reads CASSVSWGVDE. The full-length CDR3 reads as CASSVSWGVDEQYF.